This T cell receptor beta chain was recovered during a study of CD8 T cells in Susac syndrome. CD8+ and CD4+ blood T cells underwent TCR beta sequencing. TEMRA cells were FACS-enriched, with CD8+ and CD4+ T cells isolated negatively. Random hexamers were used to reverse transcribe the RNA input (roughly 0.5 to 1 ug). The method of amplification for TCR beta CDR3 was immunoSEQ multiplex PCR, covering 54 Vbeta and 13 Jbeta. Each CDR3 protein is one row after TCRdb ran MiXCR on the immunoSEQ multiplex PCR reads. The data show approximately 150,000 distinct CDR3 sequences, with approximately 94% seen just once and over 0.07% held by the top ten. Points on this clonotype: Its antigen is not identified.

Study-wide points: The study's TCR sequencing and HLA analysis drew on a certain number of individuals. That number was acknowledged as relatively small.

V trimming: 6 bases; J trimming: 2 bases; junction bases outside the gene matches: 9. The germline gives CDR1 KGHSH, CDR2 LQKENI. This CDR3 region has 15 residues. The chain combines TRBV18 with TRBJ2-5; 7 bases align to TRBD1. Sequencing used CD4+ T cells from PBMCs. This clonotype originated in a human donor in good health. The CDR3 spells CASSPNQGVQETQYF. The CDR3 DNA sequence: TGTGCCAGCTCCCCAAACCAGGGGGTACAAGAGACCCAGTACTTC.